The entry below describes one T cell receptor beta chain. The antigen is undetermined. A read error is possible here, since a much larger clone lies one base away. This CDR3 comprises 14 residues. The junction had 1 base not matched to a gene; V was cut back by 4 bases and J by 1 base. CDR1 is SGHTA and CDR2 is FQGNSA in the germline V gene. Time point described: pre-sensitization, week 0. Treatment defined: therapeutic diphenylcyclopropenone sensitization with weekly scalp DPC. Single cDNA molecules in the library carried unique molecular identifiers attached during preparation. TCRdb recomputed calls from the RACE reads with MiXCR, one row per CDR3 protein. The table lists a few hundred thousand distinct CDR3 sequences, about 5% of them singletons. This sample is part of a study of human T cells and chemical hapten exposure. Study-wide context: Patients received weekly diphenylcyclopropenone doses to the scalp throughout the approximately 25-week study.

Study conclusions and caveats: Positively correlated with patch test score were the counts of PT1 expanded TCRs. TCRs at high frequency, those above 1 in 1000, did not change with DPC sensitization.

The sequenced sample was whole blood, obtained in connection with sensitization to the hapten diphenylcyclopropenone (DPC). This chain links TRBV7-2 with TRBJ2-3, with 8 bases lining up with TRBD2. The TCR sequence derives from a woman between 18 and 29 years old with alopecia areata. Some clones in this sample may be carry-over from other donors' samples. The CDR3 sequence: CASSSTSGTDTQYF. DNA of the CDR3: TGTGCCAGCAGCTCGACTAGCGGCACAGATACGCAGTATTTT.